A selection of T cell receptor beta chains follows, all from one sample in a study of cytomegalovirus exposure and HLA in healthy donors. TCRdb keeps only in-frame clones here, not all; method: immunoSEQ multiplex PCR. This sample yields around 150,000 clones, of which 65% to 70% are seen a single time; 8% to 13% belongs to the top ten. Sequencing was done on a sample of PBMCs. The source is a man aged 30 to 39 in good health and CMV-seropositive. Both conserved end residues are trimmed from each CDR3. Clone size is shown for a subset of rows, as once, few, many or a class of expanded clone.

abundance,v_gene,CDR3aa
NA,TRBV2,ASTQQAGGYEQY
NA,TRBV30,AWSVLGTTLGEQF
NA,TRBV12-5,ASALAVIGELF
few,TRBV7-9,ASSLVASNYGYT
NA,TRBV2,ASSINDRISYEQY
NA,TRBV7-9,ASRTTSGDYNEQF
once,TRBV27,ASSPVGLAGVDTQY
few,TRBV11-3,ASSFGFWYEQY
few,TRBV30,AWREDSTNTEAF
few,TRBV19,ASSIWSGNQPQH
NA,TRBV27,ASSLSWNSEAF
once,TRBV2,ASSGAPREVFYEQF
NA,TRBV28,ASSFSLTGRNTEAF
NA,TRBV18,ASSPRSSQAGEQY
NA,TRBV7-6,ASSLSGTGAADTQY
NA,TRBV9,ASKPGSGNTIY
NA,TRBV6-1,AGRDSPPGELF
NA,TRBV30,AWSVGAGDSGNTIY
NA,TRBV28,ASSTTGEVQPQH
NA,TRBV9,ASSVGTSGTDTQY
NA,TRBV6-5,ASSYLGDQPQH
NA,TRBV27,ASSLGRTSPLH
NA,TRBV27,ASSRNRGPNEKLF
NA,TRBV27,ASSLSAVGGYT
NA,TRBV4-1,ASSRERIQPYNEQF